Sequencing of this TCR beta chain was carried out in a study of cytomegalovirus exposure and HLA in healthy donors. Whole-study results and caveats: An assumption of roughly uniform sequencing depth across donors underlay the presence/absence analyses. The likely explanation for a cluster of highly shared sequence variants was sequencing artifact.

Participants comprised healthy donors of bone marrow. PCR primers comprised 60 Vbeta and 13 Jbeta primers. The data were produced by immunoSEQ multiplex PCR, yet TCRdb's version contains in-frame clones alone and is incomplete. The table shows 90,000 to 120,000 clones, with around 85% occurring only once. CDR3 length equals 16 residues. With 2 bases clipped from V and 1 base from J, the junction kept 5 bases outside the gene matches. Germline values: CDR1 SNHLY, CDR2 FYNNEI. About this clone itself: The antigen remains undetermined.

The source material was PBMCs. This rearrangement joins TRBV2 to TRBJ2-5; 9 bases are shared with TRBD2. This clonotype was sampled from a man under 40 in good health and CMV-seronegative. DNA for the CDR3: TGTGCCAGCAGTGAAAGTAGCGGGGGACCCCAAGAGACCCAGTACTTC. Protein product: CASSESSGGPQETQYF.